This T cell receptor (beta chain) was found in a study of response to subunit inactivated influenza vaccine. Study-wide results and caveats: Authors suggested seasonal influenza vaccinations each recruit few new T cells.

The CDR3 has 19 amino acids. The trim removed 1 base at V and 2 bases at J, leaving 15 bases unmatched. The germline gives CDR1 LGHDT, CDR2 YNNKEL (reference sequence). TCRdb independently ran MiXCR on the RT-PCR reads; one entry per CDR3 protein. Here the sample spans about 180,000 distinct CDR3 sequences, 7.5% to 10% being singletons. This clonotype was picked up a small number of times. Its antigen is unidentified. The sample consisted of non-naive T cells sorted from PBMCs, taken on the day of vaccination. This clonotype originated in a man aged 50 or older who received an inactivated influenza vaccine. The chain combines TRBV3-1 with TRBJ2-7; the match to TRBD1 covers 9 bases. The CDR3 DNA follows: TGTGCCAGCAGCCAAGGCCCGAGATGGGCGGACAGGGGAGCCTACGAGCAGTACTTC. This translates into CASSQGPRWADRGAYEQYF.